These 30 T cell receptor beta chains were all obtained from the same sample, sequenced in a study of T cell responses to AZD1222 COVID-19 vaccine. Some clones are missing from TCRdb's copy, which holds only in-frame ones; the method was immunoSEQ multiplex PCR. The data contain 90,000 to 120,000 clones, about 93% of them seen just once; the ten biggest clones take up around 5.9%. Sample: peripheral blood, taken 28 days after the second AZD1222 dose. The origin of the receptors is an adult who received the AZD1222 COVID-19 vaccine.

The rearrangement uses TRBV30 and TRBJ2-7; D not resolved. Germline lookup yields CDR1 GTSNPN and CDR2 SVGIG (reference sequence). The CDR3 runs 13 residues. Between the trimmed V and J ends, which lost 3 bases and 3 bases, there was a span of 12 bases. Written as DNA, the CDR3 is TGTGCCTGGAGAAGGGATTCGAACTACGAGCAGTACTTC. Amino acid sequence: CAWRRDSNYEQYF.

The chain joins TRBV10-3 to TRBJ2-6; 8 positions agree with TRBD1. V lost 3 bases, J lost 2 bases, and 6 bases stayed unmatched. CDR1 is ENHRY and CDR2 is SYGVKD in the germline V gene. CDR3 size: 17 residues. The CDR3 nucleotides read TGTGCCATCAGTGACTTCCTCAGGGGGCCTGGGGCCAACGTCCTGACTTTC. This codes for CAISDFLRGPGANVLTF.

The chain recombines TRBV28 with TRBJ2-5, with 7 bases fitting TRBD1. Germline trimming cut 10 bases from V and 7 bases from J; bases unmatched to any gene: 12. This CDR3 is built from 13 residues. The V gene's germline CDR1 is MDHEN and CDR2 SYDVKM. The CDR3 loop reads CATPGQSPGTQYF. CDR3 sequence (DNA): TGTGCCACCCCGGGACAGTCCCCGGGGACCCAGTACTTC.

V is TRBV5-1 and J is TRBJ1-4; 7 bases align to TRBD1. Trimming took 0 bases from V and 4 from J; bases not matched to a gene: 3. The V gene's germline CDR1 is SGHRS and CDR2 YFSETQ. This CDR3 is built from 15 residues. CDR3 amino acids: CASSLEGGSNEKLFF. The CDR3 DNA sequence: TGCGCCAGCAGCTTGGAAGGGGGCAGTAATGAAAAACTGTTTTTT.

In the case of this clone: Other nucleotide sequences in the sample specify the same CDR3. The rearrangement joins TRBV12-5 to TRBJ2-3, with 7 bases matching TRBD2. V lost 4 bases and J lost 3; bases outside the gene matches: 4. The CDR3 extends over 14 amino acids. Germline-derived CDR1 and CDR2 are LGHNT and FRNRAP. CDR3 amino acids: CASGWREFTDTQYF. The DNA of the CDR3 is TGTGCTAGTGGTTGGCGGGAGTTTACAGATACGCAGTATTTT.

The CDR3: CASSYSIGRELAKNIQYF. The CDR3 DNA follows: TGTGCCAGCAGTTACTCGATTGGCAGGGAACTAGCCAAAAACATTCAGTACTTC. This rearrangement joins TRBV6-2 or TRBV6-3 to TRBJ2-4; TRBD1 might be the D (5 bases). The CDR3 consists of 18 residues. CDR1 and CDR2 from the germline V gene are MNHEY and SVGEGT. Trimming pared 0 bases from V and 0 bases from J, leaving 15 bases between.

This rearrangement joins TRBV18 to TRBJ1-2, with 9 bases that match TRBD1. The germline CDR1 and CDR2 sequences are KGHSH and LQKENI. The CDR3 contains 15 residues. With V trimmed by 3 bases and J by 8 bases, 10 bases remained unmatched. CDR3 residues: CASSPPAGQGIGYTF. CDR3 DNA sequence: TGTGCCAGCTCACCTCCGGCGGGACAGGGAATAGGCTACACCTTC.

This chain joins TRBV6-5 and TRBJ1-2; 7 nucleotides agree with TRBD1. This CDR3 comprises 15 residues. J lost 1 base, V lost 2 bases, and 4 bases had no gene match. Germline V gives CDR1 MNHEY, CDR2 SVGAGI. CDR3 nucleotides: TGTGCCAGCAGTTACACGGGGACAGATAACTATGGCTACACCTTC. Protein sequence: CASSYTGTDNYGYTF.

With respect to this clone: Germline and junction disagree at one end, which may indicate a read error. In the same sample, other DNA sequences code for this CDR3. The rearrangement joins TRBV15 to TRBJ1-5, with a tentative D call TRBD1 (6 bases). The CDR3 length is 12 residues. CDR1 is LNHNV and CDR2 is YYDKDF in the germline V gene (reference sequence). The CDR3 coding sequence is TGCGCCACCAGCAGAGGGGGTCAGCCCCAGCATTTT. This encodes CATSRGGQPQHF.

The genes are TRBV19 and TRBJ2-7; 8 bases are a match to TRBD1. Germline CDR1 reads LNHDA; CDR2 reads SQIVND (reference sequence). The V gene end was trimmed by 3 bases and the J gene end by 2 bases; junction bases not matched to a gene: 6. This CDR3 contains 15 residues. The CDR3, as DNA: TGTGCCAGTAGTATTCTGACAGGGGCGGCCTACGAGCAGTACTTC. Its protein is CASSILTGAAYEQYF.

The chain couples TRBV19 to TRBJ2-2; D is ambiguous. V was shortened by 7 bases and J by 0 bases, with 15 bases between the two germline ends. The germline gives CDR1 LNHDA, CDR2 SQIVND (reference sequence). The CDR3 covers 16 residues. The CDR3: CASTHWELSNTGELFF. The CDR3 nucleotides are TGTGCCAGTACCCATTGGGAACTATCGAACACCGGGGAGCTGTTTTTT.

This chain joins TRBV19 and TRBJ1-1, with 12 bases that match TRBD1. Trimming cost V 3 bases and J 4 bases; bases outside gene matches: 9. The CDR3 covers 17 residues. CDR1 and CDR2 (germline): LNHDA, SQIVND (reference sequence). The CDR3 bases are TGTGCCAGTAGTATGGGACAGGGGGCGGTTAGCGGCACTGAAGCTTTCTTT. Translating gives CASSMGQGAVSGTEAFF.

V usage is TRBV11-2 and J usage is TRBJ2-5; 9 bases map to TRBD1. The V segment lost 1 base and the J segment 0 bases; nucleotides outside the gene matches: 0. Germline V CDR1 and CDR2: SGHAT, FQNNGV. The CDR3 covers 15 residues. The CDR3 nucleotides are TGTGCCAGCAGCTTAGGGGACAGGGACCAAGAGACCCAGTACTTC. It yields the protein CASSLGDRDQETQYF.

J is TRBJ2-7 and V is TRBV7-8; possibly TRBD2 for D (5 bases). The germline V gene has CDR1 SGHVS and CDR2 FQNEAQ. The CDR3 is 18 residues long. V shed 3 bases and J shed 0 bases, with 21 bases lying between them. As DNA, the CDR3 is TGTGCCAGCAGCTTTATGAGGTACTTGGACTTGAGCTCCTACGAGCAGTACTTC. This encodes CASSFMRYLDLSSYEQYF.

The chain couples TRBV6-4 to TRBJ2-3; perhaps TRBD1 as D (6 bases). Per the germline V gene, CDR1 is MRHNA and CDR2 is SNTAGT. The CDR3 sequence is 14 residues long. V was pared by 6 bases and J by 2 bases, with 12 bases between. CDR3 in DNA: TGTGCCAGCAGGGCACAGGGTTCCACAGATACGCAGTATTTT. Translating it yields CASRAQGSTDTQYF.

The chain combines TRBV5-1 with TRBJ1-2, with TRBD1 as a possible D gene (6 bases). Germline assignment: CDR1 SGHRS and CDR2 YFSETQ. The V end lost 4 bases, the J end lost 0 bases, and 16 bases lay between the germline ends. The CDR3 has 16 amino acids. CDR3 bases: TGCGCCAGCAGCCTGGGACATGAGGGCCCTAACTATGGCTACACCTTC. The encoded protein is CASSLGHEGPNYGYTF.

V and J are TRBV10-2 and TRBJ1-5; tentatively, D is TRBD1 (6 bases). The CDR3 contains 14 residues. Germline V gene data show CDR1 as WSHSY and CDR2 as SAAADI. The V and J ends lost 1 base and 7 bases respectively, with 11 bases between them. CDR3 region: CASSEYREAQPQHF. Here the CDR3 DNA reads TGCGCCAGCAGTGAGTACAGGGAGGCACAGCCCCAGCATTTT.

The chain recombines TRBV6-4 with TRBJ2-3, with 10 bases identical to TRBD1. Germline values: CDR1 MRHNA, CDR2 SNTAGT. The CDR3 covers 15 residues. J was trimmed by 4 bases and V by 0 bases; bases with no gene match: 1. The CDR3 sequence: CASSDSTGGADTQYF. CDR3 bases: TGTGCCAGCAGTGACTCGACAGGGGGCGCAGATACGCAGTATTTT.

The CDR3, as DNA: TGTGCCAGCAGTTACGGGACTCAGGCACCCCTCCACTTT. Residues: CASSYGTQAPLHF. V gene TRBV6-6 combines with J gene TRBJ1-6, with D possibly TRBD1 on 5 matching bases. The V and J ends lost 2 bases and 11 bases respectively, with 10 bases between them. The CDR3 runs to 13 residues. CDR1 and CDR2 (germline): MNHNY, SVGAGI (reference sequence).

The chain employs TRBV30 and TRBJ1-1, with D perhaps TRBD1 (6 bases). V shed 0 bases and J shed 5 bases, with 7 bases lying between them. The CDR3 spans 12 residues. The germline V gene encodes CDR1 GTSNPN and CDR2 SVGIG (reference sequence). The CDR3 here is CAWSVRGTEAFF. The CDR3 DNA follows: TGTGCCTGGAGTGTAAGGGGGACTGAAGCTTTCTTT.

This rearrangement joins TRBV19 to TRBJ2-3; a possible D gene is TRBD2 (6 bases). In germline, CDR1 is LNHDA, CDR2 SQIVND (reference sequence). The length of the CDR3 is 16 residues. The V and J ends lost 1 base and 0 bases respectively, with 11 bases between them. This chain's CDR3 is CASSIGTGTSTDTQYF. CDR3 coding DNA: TGTGCCAGTAGTATAGGGACCGGGACTAGCACAGATACGCAGTATTTT.

This clone appeared once. CDR3 nucleotide sequence: TGCAGCGTTGACAGCGGGGTTAGCACAGATACGCAGTATTTT. It specifies CSVDSGVSTDTQYF. The chain combines TRBV29-1 with TRBJ2-3, with 7 bases matching TRBD2. The V gene's germline CDR1 is SQVTM and CDR2 ANQGSEA. After removal of 3 bases from V and 0 bases from J, the junction contained 3 bases not matched to a gene. The CDR3 totals 14 residues.

The chain joins TRBV6-2 or TRBV6-3 to TRBJ2-5; D call uncertain. Germline CDR1 is MNHEY and CDR2 is SVGEGT. This CDR3 comprises 15 residues. Trimming took 5 bases from V and 1 from J, leaving 14 bases between them. The CDR3, as DNA: TGTGCCAGCAGTGACCCGGTGGCAGTCCAAGAGACCCAGTACTTC. Translation gives CASSDPVAVQETQYF.

V gene TRBV5-1 combines with J gene TRBJ2-6, with a weak D call TRBD2 (6 bases). The CDR3 has 16 amino acids. Deletions cut 2 bases from V and 4 bases from J, with 13 bases between. CDR1 is SGHRS, CDR2 YFSETQ, per germline. The DNA of the CDR3 is TGCGCCAGCAGCTTCGCCGGGGGATTCGGGGCCAACGTCCTGACTTTC. It specifies CASSFAGGFGANVLTF.

This sequence joins TRBV5-5 and TRBJ1-2; D is perhaps TRBD1 (5 bases). The CDR3 extends over 15 amino acids. The V gene's germline CDR1 is SGHKS and CDR2 YYEKEE (reference sequence). V lost 4 bases and J lost 0, with 13 bases in between. CDR3 sequence: CASSDTGTTNYGYTF. In nucleotides, the CDR3 is TGTGCCAGCAGCGACACCGGGACCACTAACTATGGCTACACCTTC.

In this sample, this clone turned up a few times. V usage is TRBV5-1 and J usage is TRBJ1-2; TRBD1 matches 9 bases. CDR1 is SGHRS, CDR2 YFSETQ, per germline. The ends lost 5 bases at V and 8 bases at J; junction bases unmatched: 7. The CDR3 spans 13 residues. The CDR3 loop is CASSSGTGFGYTF. The CDR3 nucleotides are TGCGCCAGCAGTTCCGGGACAGGGTTCGGCTACACCTTC.

The rearrangement links TRBV2 to TRBJ1-5; D is uncertain. Trimming took 6 bases from V and 3 from J, leaving 9 bases between them. In germline, CDR1 is SNHLY, CDR2 FYNNEI. The CDR3 covers 13 residues. This CDR3 reads CASRKSINQPQHF. The CDR3, as DNA: TGTGCCAGCAGGAAATCCATCAATCAGCCCCAGCATTTT.

This clone was seen a single time. CDR3 in amino acids: CASSPLGGTHNEQFF. CDR3 sequence (DNA): TGTGCCAGCAGCCCACTAGGAGGCACCCACAATGAGCAGTTCTTC. This chain uses TRBV7-9 with TRBJ2-1, with D perhaps TRBD2 (5 bases). The CDR3 has 15 residues. The V end was cut by 5 bases, the J end by 5 bases, with 16 bases between. CDR1 is SEHNR and CDR2 is FQNEAQ in the germline V gene (reference sequence). Based on the CDR3 plus reference TRBV7-9 and TRBJ2-1, the full variable domain is DTGVSQNPRHKITKRGQNVTFRCDPISEHNRLYWYRQTLGQGPEFLTYFQNEAQLEKSRLLSDRFSAERPKGSFSTLEIQRTEQGDSAMYLCASSPLGGTHNEQFFGPGTRLTVL.

The genes are TRBV7-2 and TRBJ2-3, with D unclear. Per germline, CDR1 SGHTA and CDR2 FQGNSA. V gave up 6 bases and J gave up 1 base, with 14 bases separating them. The CDR3 sequence is 15 residues long. CDR3 protein: CASSYRRMGTDTQYF. The CDR3 DNA reads as TGTGCCAGCAGTTATCGCCGGATGGGCACAGATACGCAGTATTTT.

The chain employs TRBV19 and TRBJ2-1; D remains ambiguous. In germline, CDR1 is LNHDA, CDR2 SQIVND (reference sequence). The CDR3 loop spans 13 amino acids. The V end was cut by 7 bases, the J end by 10 bases, with 17 bases between. The DNA for the CDR3 is TGTGCCAGTAAGGATGAAGCCTTCAAGGAGCAGTTCTTC. This translates into CASKDEAFKEQFF.